This TCR beta chain was captured by sequencing in a study of blood T cells in healthy people across ages. Together with a sample-barcoded 5' primer, a J-beta primer mix was included in a second PCR lasting about 7 to 11 cycles. In TCRdb, the 5' RACE reads were re-called with MiXCR into one record per CDR3 protein. Among approximately 850,000 distinct CDR3 sequences listed, about three fifths were seen once. Study-level results: Naive CD4+ cells and diversity were both higher in long-lived donors than in aged donors.

The germline CDR1 and CDR2 sequences are MNHNS and SASEGT. This CDR3 has 17 amino acids. V was clipped by 6 bases and J by 0 bases, with 19 bases between them. In the case of this clonotype: What it binds is not known.

This sequence joins TRBV6-1 and TRBJ2-3, with unresolved D. The sequence came from a man aged 25 to 45 in good health. Sample: blood. This CDR3 reads CASRPRWLSYSTDTQYF. CDR3 DNA sequence: TGTGCCAGCAGACCCCGGTGGCTATCCTATAGCACAGATACGCAGTATTTT.